This TCR beta chain derives from a study of TIL therapy for anti-PD-1-resistant metastatic lung cancer. The wider study: Progressing patients received lymphodepletion, expanded TIL infusion and IL-2. Patients had a median age of about 55 years (range 38-75). General study findings and limits: This highly selected cohort may not generalize to typical lung cancer patients.

Sequencing used immunoSEQ v3. Assay used: immunoSEQ multiplex PCR; TCRdb lists only in-frame clones, some missing. This sample has just under 60,000 clones, with around 63% found just once. The time point denotes: pre-treatment sample, taken before nivolumab and TIL therapy. Enrollment ran from October 2017 to January 2020. A remark on this clone: The antigen is not known.

V was shortened by 3 bases and J by 2 bases, with 4 bases between the two germline ends. The CDR3 runs 11 residues. The germline gives CDR1 GTSNPN, CDR2 SVGIG (reference sequence). Sequencing used blood, obtained at baseline. This receptor was obtained from a person between 30 and 79 years old with non-small cell lung cancer. The chain couples TRBV30 to TRBJ1-2, with D uncertain. The CDR3 reads CAWSINYGYTF. Here the CDR3 DNA reads TGTGCCTGGAGCATAAACTATGGCTACACCTTC.